This T cell receptor (beta chain) comes out of a study of immune evolution from preneoplasia to lung adenocarcinoma. Study conclusions and caveats: From normal lung to invasive adenocarcinoma, top clone frequencies appeared to decrease. Later-stage lesions appeared to have more T cells, more diversity, less clonality.

This CDR3 has 16 residues. Trimming stripped 0 bases from V and 0 bases from J, with 11 bases between. Germline V lookup: CDR1 GTSNPN, CDR2 SVGIG (reference sequence). In its sample, this clone was seen once. Its antigen is currently unknown. Patient tissue came from resections in Japan or China, 2014–2017. H&E slides confirmed each diagnosis, reviewed by two pathologists independently. Repertoires were generated with immunoSEQ multiplex PCR, while TCRdb's copy carries only in-frame clones and drops some. The repertoire holds under 6,000 clones, with around 76% as singletons. J is TRBJ2-2 and V is TRBV30; D is possibly TRBD1 (6 bases). What was sequenced was FFPE adjacent normal lung tissue. This receptor was identified in a person aged 60-80 years with lung adenocarcinoma. For the CDR3, the DNA is TGTGCCTGGAGTGTAGGGACATCCTCGAACACCGGGGAGCTGTTTTTT. Translation: CAWSVGTSSNTGELFF.